The 14 T cell receptor beta chains below were found in one sample sequenced in a study of cytomegalovirus exposure and HLA in healthy donors (dated by TCRdb to 2017 to 2019). The library was produced with the immunoSEQ multiplex PCR assay. A mixture of 60 forward primers for TCR Vbeta segments and 13 reverse primers for TCR Jbeta segments was used in the multiplex PCR. The table comes from immuneACCESS by way of TCRdb, which keeps in-frame sequences with V and J called. Part of the clones is missing from these tables; in studies checked, under half for an unresolved V gene and the rest for unknown reasons. For this sample the table gives about 92,000 clones, of which 69% were detected only once. The top ten clones comprise more than 2.5% of the sample. The sample taken for sequencing was PBMCs. Receptors were obtained from a man in his fifties in good health and CMV-seronegative.

Turning to this clone: The junction does not match germline at one end; this may be a read error. V is TRBV6-1 and J is TRBJ1-6; 8 bases are shared with TRBD1. This CDR3 is 13 amino acids long. From germline, CDR1 is MNHNS and CDR2 SASEGT. CDR3 region: CASSGAYDRGELF. The CDR3, as DNA: TGTGCCAGCAGTGGAGCCTACGACAGGGGCGAGCTCTTT.

The chain is built from TRBV4-3 and TRBJ2-6; 9 positions match TRBD1. Germline values: CDR1 LGHNA, CDR2 YSLEER. Trimming removed 0 bases from V and 1 base from J; junction bases left unmatched: 7. The CDR3 sequence is 19 residues long. CDR3 nucleotide sequence: TGCGCCAGCAGCCAAGATACAGGGGGCTTAAGTTCTGGGGCCAACGTCCTGACTTTC. Encoded protein: CASSQDTGGLSSGANVLTF.

The chain employs TRBV5-1 and TRBJ2-3, with D unclear. Germline CDR1 is SGHRS and CDR2 is YFSETQ. The CDR3 runs 13 residues. The V gene lost 3 bases and the J gene lost 1 base, with 6 bases spanning the gap. For the CDR3, the DNA is TGCGCCAGCAGCTCCCAGGGCACAGATACGCAGTATTTT. It yields the protein CASSSQGTDTQYF.

The chain has TRBV5-6 and TRBJ2-1; no firm D call. This CDR3 is 12 amino acids long. V dropped 4 bases and J dropped 3 bases, with 5 bases sitting between them. CDR1 and CDR2 (germline): SGHDT, YYEEEE. The CDR3 loop is CASSEDYNEQFF. The CDR3 coding sequence is TGTGCCAGCAGCGAGGACTACAATGAGCAGTTCTTC.

The DNA of the CDR3 is TGTGCCAGCAAGCTTAGCACAGATACGCAGTATTTT. Its protein is CASKLSTDTQYF. The chain combines TRBV6-1 with TRBJ2-3; D uncertain. Germline assignment: CDR1 MNHNS and CDR2 SASEGT. Deletions cut 7 bases from V and 0 bases from J, with 5 bases between. The CDR3 totals 12 residues.

The chain combines TRBV7-2 with TRBJ1-4; 7 bases line up with TRBD1. The CDR3 runs 14 residues. Looked up from germline, CDR1 is SGHTA and CDR2 is FQGNSA. The V segment lost 5 bases and the J segment 5 bases; nucleotides outside the gene matches: 5. The DNA for the CDR3 is TGTGCCAGCAGCGGTCAGGGGGGAAATGAAAAACTGTTTTTT. This encodes CASSGQGGNEKLFF. The entire variable domain, with the rest obtained from reference TRBV7-2 and TRBJ1-4, is as follows: GAGVSQSPSNKVTEKGKDVELRCDPISGHTALYWYRQSLGQGLEFLIYFQGNSAPDKSGLPSDRFSAERTGGSVSTLTIQRTQQEDSAVYLCASSGQGGNEKLFFGSGTQLSVL.

The rearrangement uses TRBV10-3 and TRBJ2-4; 8 bases align to TRBD1. V dropped 3 bases and J dropped 8; count of bases not matched to a gene: 6. This CDR3 comprises 14 residues. The V gene's germline CDR1 is ENHRY and CDR2 SYGVKD. The CDR3 loop is CAISDRGRPDIQYF. The CDR3 DNA follows: TGTGCCATCAGTGACAGGGGGCGCCCGGACATTCAGTACTTC.

This clone was seen a handful of times. CDR3 sequence (DNA): TGTGCCTGGACGCAGTCGTACACTGAAGCTTTCTTT. Residues: CAWTQSYTEAFF. The gene calls are TRBV30 and TRBJ1-1; D not certain. The germline CDR1 and CDR2 sequences are GTSNPN and SVGIG (reference sequence). This CDR3 has 12 amino acids. Trimming cost V 4 bases and J 3 bases, with 9 bases left between them. Drawing the rest from reference TRBV30 and TRBJ1-1, the complete variable domain is SQTIHQWPATLVQPVGSPLSLECTVEGTSNPNLYWYRQAAGRGLQLLFYSVGIGQISSEVPQNLSASRPQDRQFILSSKKLLLSDSGFYLCAWTQSYTEAFFGQGTRLTVV.

This clone was observed a few times. The chain recombines TRBV5-1 with TRBJ1-4; no reliable D call. This CDR3 spans 14 amino acids. Per the germline V gene, CDR1 is SGHRS and CDR2 is YFSETQ. V dropped 1 base and J dropped 3 bases, with 7 bases sitting between them. CDR3 sequence: CASSLQQANEKLFF. The CDR3 coding sequence is TGCGCCAGCAGCTTGCAGCAGGCTAATGAAAAACTGTTTTTT.

This rearrangement joins TRBV2 to TRBJ2-7; possible D gene TRBD2, 5 bases. V was clipped by 3 bases and J by 4 bases, with 16 bases between them. This CDR3 comprises 15 residues. Germline CDR1 reads SNHLY; CDR2 reads FYNNEI. The DNA for the CDR3 is TGTGCCAGCAGTGATCGGCCAAAGGGAGTGTACGAGCAGTACGTC. This encodes CASSDRPKGVYEQYV.

There are a few counts of this clone. V and J are TRBV25-1 and TRBJ2-7, with D tentatively TRBD1 (5 bases). Trimming removed 2 bases from V and 5 bases from J, with 16 bases in between. CDR1 is MGHDK, CDR2 SYGVNS, per germline. The CDR3 totals 15 residues. The CDR3 DNA sequence: TGTGCCAGCAGTGAACCCGGACAAAGCCTGCACGAGCAGTACTTC. Its translation is CASSEPGQSLHEQYF.

This sequence joins TRBV5-1 and TRBJ2-1; 9 nucleotides line up with TRBD2. The J segment lost 9 bases and the V segment lost 2 bases, leaving 12 bases of the junction unmatched. The CDR3 totals 16 residues. Germline lookup yields CDR1 SGHRS and CDR2 YFSETQ. The CDR3 region has the DNA TGCGCCAGCAGCTTTTCTCTAGCGGGATCCATGGGTGAGCAGTTCTTC. Its translation: CASSFSLAGSMGEQFF.

V usage is TRBV28 and J usage is TRBJ1-2; no definite D call. Looked up from germline, CDR1 is MDHEN and CDR2 is SYDVKM. This CDR3 comprises 16 residues. Trimming took 3 bases from V and 8 from J, leaving 22 bases between them. The CDR3 is CASSLPPGSGFRGYTF. The DNA for the CDR3 is TGTGCCAGCAGTTTGCCCCCCGGAAGCGGATTTCGGGGCTACACCTTC.

The V and J genes are TRBV20-1 and TRBJ2-7; 8 bases are a match to TRBD1. CDR1 DFQATT and CDR2 SNEGSKA come from the germline V gene (reference sequence). The CDR3 runs to 11 residues. The CDR3 DNA reads TGCAGGAGAACAGGGGGGTGCGAGCAGTACGTC. This codes for CRRTGGCEQYV.